This is a list of T cell receptor beta chains from one sample in a study of shared clonotypes between healthy human individuals. TCRdb keeps only in-frame clones here, not all; method: immunoSEQ multiplex PCR. The sample shows some 740,000 clones, roughly 92% of them seen only once. The material sequenced was naive CD8+ T cells sorted from blood. Every receptor here comes from a man aged 30 to 45 in good health. Each CDR3 is given with its conserved first and last residue. The D gene is left open where the match is weak. Some rows have no size entry. The others give once, few or many, or a class for an expanded clone.

size,J,D,V,CDR3,DNA
NA,TRBJ2-7,NA,TRBV7-9,CASSPADSSESSYEQYF,TGTGCCAGCAGCCCAGCTGACTCTAGCGAATCGTCCTACGAGCAGTACTTC
NA,TRBJ2-3,NA,TRBV2,CASTSRADTDTQYF,TGTGCCAGCACGTCTCGAGCGGACACAGATACGCAGTATTTT
once,TRBJ1-1,NA,TRBV5-6,CASSFSREHTEAFF,TGTGCCAGCAGCTTTAGCAGGGAGCACACTGAAGCTTTCTTT
NA,TRBJ2-7,NA,TRBV7-9,CASSAAGGSSGYEQYF,TGTGCCAGCAGTGCCGCCGGGGGAAGCTCCGGCTACGAGCAGTACTTC
NA,TRBJ2-7,TRBD2,TRBV29-1,CSAASGSASEQYF,TGCAGCGCAGCTAGCGGGAGTGCTAGCGAGCAGTACTTC
NA,TRBJ1-2,NA,TRBV29-1,CSVTAGGGGYGYTF,TGCAGCGTTACCGCGGGGGGAGGCGGCTATGGCTACACCTTC
once,TRBJ2-7,TRBD2,TRBV29-1,CSVVGGLMTSGTNYEQYF,TGCAGCGTTGTGGGCGGTCTGATGACTAGCGGGACCAACTACGAGCAGTACTTC
few,TRBJ2-7,NA,TRBV6-4,CASRLAAAYEQYF,TGTGCCAGCAGGCTGGCTGCAGCCTACGAGCAGTACTTC
NA,TRBJ2-7,TRBD1,TRBV7-2,CASSLLGQGSYEQYF,TGTGCCAGCAGCTTACTGGGACAGGGTAGCTACGAGCAGTACTTC
NA,TRBJ2-7,NA,TRBV4-1,CASSQDLGLEQYF,TGCGCCAGCAGCCAAGATCTAGGACTCGAGCAGTACTTC
once,TRBJ2-7,NA,TRBV5-1,CASRDEDINYEQYF,TGCGCCAGCAGGGATGAGGACATAAACTACGAGCAGTACTTC
NA,TRBJ2-7,TRBD2,TRBV7-6,CASSLGLSGSVYEQYF,TGTGCCAGCAGCTTAGGCCTCAGCGGGAGTGTCTACGAGCAGTACTTC
NA,TRBJ2-7,NA,TRBV11-2,CASSLDRGASYEQYF,TGTGCCAGCAGCTTAGATCGAGGGGCTTCCTACGAGCAGTACTTC
NA,TRBJ2-7,NA,TRBV6-1,CASTPGPTPGEQYF,TGTGCCAGCACCCCGGGTCCGACCCCCGGCGAGCAGTACTTC
NA,TRBJ2-7,TRBD2,TRBV27,CASSPSSGRMAYEQYF,TGTGCCAGCAGTCCCAGTAGCGGGAGAATGGCCTACGAGCAGTACTTC
NA,TRBJ2-3,TRBD2,TRBV5-1,CASSLELGTSGSRLTDTQYF,TGCGCCAGCAGCTTGGAATTAGGGACTAGCGGGAGTAGGCTCACAGATACGCAGTATTTT
NA,TRBJ1-1,TRBD1,TRBV9,CASSVGGGTTEAFF,TGTGCCAGCAGCGTAGGAGGGGGCACCACTGAAGCTTTCTTT
once,TRBJ2-3,TRBD2,TRBV30,CAWSTGLAADTQYF,TGTGCCTGGAGTACGGGACTAGCAGCAGATACGCAGTATTTT
NA,TRBJ1-2,NA,TRBV6-5,CASSLGTNYGYTF,TGTGCCAGCAGTTTAGGGACTAACTATGGCTACACCTTC
NA,TRBJ2-7,NA,TRBV29-1,CSVVDRYEQYF,TGCAGCGTTGTTGACCGCTACGAGCAGTACTTC
NA,TRBJ2-1,NA,TRBV7-3,CASSSDGYNEQFF,TGTGCCAGCAGCTCCGACGGTTACAATGAGCAGTTCTTC
NA,TRBJ2-1,NA,TRBV11-3,CASSEGSHNEQFF,TGTGCCAGCAGCGAAGGGAGTCACAATGAGCAGTTCTTC
NA,TRBJ2-3,NA,TRBV28,CASSLPLNPAAADTQYF,TGTGCCAGCAGTTTACCCCTTAATCCAGCGGCGGCAGATACGCAGTATTTT
NA,TRBJ2-6,TRBD1,TRBV4-1,CASSHHQTGARSGANVLTF,TGCGCCAGCAGCCACCACCAGACAGGGGCCCGCTCTGGGGCCAACGTCCTGACTTTC
NA,TRBJ2-5,TRBD1,TRBV2,CASRPGQKPEYQETQYF,TGTGCCAGCAGGCCGGGACAGAAGCCTGAGTACCAAGAGACCCAGTACTTC
NA,TRBJ2-1,NA,TRBV7-9,CASSLGREQFF,TGTGCCAGCAGCTTAGGGCGAGAGCAGTTCTTC
NA,TRBJ2-5,NA,TRBV11-3,CASSLGGAETQYF,TGTGCCAGCAGCTTAGGCGGCGCGGAGACCCAGTACTTC
NA,TRBJ2-7,NA,TRBV6-6,CASRNGAEQYF,TGTGCCAGCAGGAACGGGGCCGAGCAGTACTTC
NA,TRBJ2-3,NA,TRBV2,CASSAFKTMTGIQTLTDTQYF,TGTGCCAGCAGTGCCTTCAAGACTATGACGGGAATTCAAACCCTCACAGATACGCAGTATTTT
once,TRBJ2-1,NA,TRBV6-4,CASSPGRSYNEQFF,TGTGCCAGCAGTCCGGGCAGGTCATACAATGAGCAGTTCTTC
NA,TRBJ2-1,NA,TRBV10-2,CASSDWDFLGSYNEQFF,TGCGCCAGCAGTGATTGGGATTTCCTCGGTTCCTACAATGAGCAGTTCTTC
NA,TRBJ1-5,TRBD1,TRBV29-1,CSVGTGNSNQPQHF,TGCAGCGTCGGGACAGGGAATAGCAATCAGCCCCAGCATTTT
NA,TRBJ2-1,NA,TRBV9,CASSKSRGLATSSYNEQFF,TGTGCCAGCAGCAAGAGTCGTGGGTTAGCTACTAGCTCCTACAATGAGCAGTTCTTC
NA,TRBJ2-1,NA,TRBV7-6,CASSLSLAPTDEQFF,TGTGCCAGCAGCTTGTCCCTAGCGCCAACCGATGAGCAGTTCTTC
NA,TRBJ2-3,NA,TRBV27,CASSQLQSISTDTQYF,TGTGCCAGCAGTCAACTCCAATCCATTAGCACAGATACGCAGTATTTT
NA,TRBJ2-1,NA,TRBV5-1,CASSLSAQNEQFF,TGCGCCAGCAGCCTATCCGCCCAAAATGAGCAGTTCTTC
NA,TRBJ2-1,TRBD2,TRBV9,CASSTTSGGYNEQFF,TGTGCCAGCAGCACGACTAGCGGGGGGTACAATGAGCAGTTCTTC
NA,TRBJ2-1,NA,TRBV12-5,CASGLGVQNEQFF,TGTGCTAGTGGTTTGGGGGTTCAGAATGAGCAGTTCTTC
NA,TRBJ2-1,NA,TRBV5-1,CASSPLSSYNEQFF,TGCGCCAGCAGCCCTCTTAGCTCCTACAATGAGCAGTTCTTC